The clone carrying this T cell receptor (beta chain) showed up just a few times. Its specificity is unknown. These data come from a study of beta chain features in type 1 diabetes. Study-level background: The patients were much like the healthy donors in age, gender and cell yields.

With V trimmed by 1 base and J by 5 bases, 12 bases remained unmatched. The CDR3 is made up of 17 amino acids. Germline V gene sequence: CDR1 LGHNA, CDR2 YNFKEQ. Sorted populations all had greater than 98% purity. Expressed TCRB transcripts were sequenced, since all the RNA that had been isolated was reverse transcribed. Only in-frame clones appear in the TCRdb table, and some are missing; sequencing was by immunoSEQ multiplex PCR. The repertoire holds 250,000 to 300,000 clones, with 8% as singletons. Overall study findings and caveats: Across all four CD4+ subsets, people with type 1 diabetes showed modestly shorter TCRB CDR3s.

This receptor was obtained from a woman aged 18-29 years in good health. The sample consisted of central memory CD4+ T cells from blood. J is TRBJ2-3 and V is TRBV4-2; TRBD2 agrees at 7 bases. CDR3 nucleotide sequence: TGTGCCAGCAGCCAAGTTGGCCTTCAGCGGGGACGAGATACGCAGTATTTT. It encodes CASSQVGLQRGRDTQYF.